Each of the 23 T cell receptor beta chains below was sequenced from the same sample in a study of T cell responses to AZD1222 COVID-19 vaccine. Using immunoSEQ multiplex PCR, the repertoire was profiled, and TCRdb retains in-frame clones only, with some absent. The profile shows around 190,000 clones, about 86% of them singletons. This sample comprised peripheral blood, obtained on day 0 of AZD1222 vaccination. These receptors all stem from an adult in good health.

The genes are TRBV28 and TRBJ1-4; 7 nucleotides align to TRBD1. V shed 3 bases and J 4 bases; nucleotides not matched to a gene: 2. Germline V lookup: CDR1 MDHEN, CDR2 SYDVKM. The CDR3 runs to 14 residues. The CDR3 reads CASSFQGGNEKLFF. The CDR3 DNA sequence: TGTGCCAGCAGTTTCCAGGGGGGTAATGAAAAACTGTTTTTT.

This clone was found once. The same CDR3 can be traced to other DNA sequences in this sample. The V and J genes are TRBV28 and TRBJ2-7; the D is unclear. The CDR3 extends over 12 amino acids. Trimming stripped 2 bases from V and 3 bases from J, with 5 bases between. Germline values: CDR1 MDHEN, CDR2 SYDVKM. The CDR3 loop reads CASSLPGYEQYF. The CDR3 nucleotides read TGTGCCAGCAGTTTACCCGGCTACGAGCAGTACTTC.

The chain has TRBV19 and TRBJ2-5, with TRBD1 matching over 9 bases. The CDR3 spans 15 residues. Germline V CDR1 and CDR2: LNHDA, SQIVND (reference sequence). With V trimmed by 9 bases and J by 4 bases, 12 bases remained unmatched. The CDR3 reads CASSLGTGRRETQYF. In DNA form, the CDR3 reads TGTGCCAGCAGCCTTGGGACAGGGAGACGAGAGACCCAGTACTTC. The full variable domain, its missing parts supplied by reference TRBV19 and TRBJ2-5, is DGGITQSPKYLFRKEGQNVTLSCEQNLNHDAMYWYRQDPGQGLRLIYYSQIVNDFQKGDIAEGYSVSREKKESFPLTVTSAQKNPTAFYLCASSLGTGRRETQYFGPGTRLLVL.

V and J are TRBV4-2 and TRBJ2-3; 11 bases agree with TRBD1. V was clipped by 6 bases and J by 3 bases; unmatched bases: 8. Germline V gene data show CDR1 as LGHNA and CDR2 as YNFKEQ. The CDR3 has 16 residues. CDR3 nucleotides: TGTGCCAGCAGGCGGGCCGGGACAGGGGGAACAGATACGCAGTATTTT. It codes for CASRRAGTGGTDTQYF.

The V call is TRBV2, the J call TRBJ2-3, with a tentative D call TRBD2 (5 bases). Germline V gene sequence: CDR1 SNHLY, CDR2 FYNNEI. The CDR3 is 13 residues long. Trimming shortened V by 7 bases and J by 8 bases, and 16 bases separated the two germline ends. CDR3 in DNA: TGTGCCAGCATAACCGGGATCGATGTTACGCAGTATTTT. Translation: CASITGIDVTQYF. The variable domain in full, completed from reference TRBV2 and TRBJ2-3, reads EPEVTQTPSHQVTQMGQEVILRCVPISNHLYFYWYRQILGQKVEFLVSFYNNEISEKSEIFDDQFSVERPDGSNFTLKIRSTKLEDSAMYFCASITGIDVTQYFGPGTRLTVL.

The V and J genes are TRBV5-6 and TRBJ1-2, with a weak D call TRBD1 (5 bases). Germline CDR1 and CDR2: SGHDT and YYEEEE. This CDR3 has 13 residues. Trimming pared 2 bases from V and 8 bases from J, leaving 13 bases between. DNA for the CDR3: TGTGCCAGCAGCTTCTCCGGGGCGGGGGGCTACACCTTC. Translation: CASSFSGAGGYTF.

J is TRBJ1-5 and V is TRBV18; 8 nucleotides match TRBD1. Germline assignment: CDR1 KGHSH and CDR2 LQKENI. The CDR3 contains 15 residues. Unmatched junction bases numbered 11, after V lost 9 bases and J lost 4 bases. CDR3 residues: CARLVEDRENQPQHF. CDR3 nucleotides: TGTGCCAGACTCGTCGAGGACAGGGAAAATCAGCCCCAGCATTTT.

The rearrangement links TRBV21-1 to TRBJ2-5. TRBV21-1 corresponds to a pseudogene. The CDR3 loop spans 10 amino acids. The CDR3 is CASSKGPKYF. In DNA form, the CDR3 reads TGTGCCAGCAGCAAAGGACCCAAGTACTTC.

J is TRBJ1-3 and V is TRBV10-2, with D hard to call. The CDR3 loop spans 15 amino acids. The V and J ends lost 2 bases and 4 bases respectively, with 12 bases between them. Germline lookup yields CDR1 WSHSY and CDR2 SAAADI. The CDR3 nucleotides read TGCGCCAGCAGTGAGGGGGTCAGAGGAGGAAACACCATATATTTT. Translation gives CASSEGVRGGNTIYF.

The V and J genes are TRBV19 and TRBJ1-1, with D unresolved. From germline, CDR1 is LNHDA and CDR2 SQIVND (reference sequence). CDR3 length: 13 amino acids. V shed 5 bases and J shed 0 bases, with 7 bases lying between them. The CDR3 reads CASSGILNTEAFF. The CDR3 nucleotides are TGTGCCAGTAGTGGGATACTGAACACTGAAGCTTTCTTT. The full variable domain, rest sourced from reference TRBV19 and TRBJ1-1, is DGGITQSPKYLFRKEGQNVTLSCEQNLNHDAMYWYRQDPGQGLRLIYYSQIVNDFQKGDIAEGYSVSREKKESFPLTVTSAQKNPTAFYLCASSGILNTEAFFGQGTRLTVV.

The CDR3, as DNA: TGTGCCAGCACCCTCCTATCGGGAGGGGAGCTGTTTTTT. It translates to CASTLLSGGELFF. The chain links TRBV27 to TRBJ2-2; TRBD2 might be the D (5 bases). CDR3 length: 13 amino acids. The ends were cut back, 7 bases at V and 8 bases at J, with 14 bases in the middle. Germline assignment: CDR1 MNHEY and CDR2 SMNVEV (reference sequence).

The chain combines TRBV5-1 with TRBJ1-4; D is perhaps TRBD1 (5 bases). The V end was cut by 3 bases, the J end by 5 bases, with 11 bases between. CDR1 and CDR2 from the germline V gene are SGHRS and YFSETQ. This CDR3 is 14 amino acids long. The CDR3 region has the DNA TGCGCCAGCAGCTATGGGGCTAAAAATGAAAAACTGTTTTTT. Translation gives CASSYGAKNEKLFF.

This chain uses TRBV14 with TRBJ1-2; D not resolved. Germline-derived CDR1 and CDR2 are SGHDN and FVKESK. V was pared by 3 bases and J by 3 bases, with 17 bases between. The CDR3 has 16 amino acids. Written as DNA, the CDR3 is TGTGCCAGCAGCCACCAGAAAGCTTTTGACTACTATGGCTACACCTTC. Translation gives CASSHQKAFDYYGYTF.

The V and J genes are TRBV24-1 and TRBJ2-1, with D unresolved. This CDR3 has 15 residues. Trimming pared 0 bases from V and 9 bases from J, leaving 14 bases between. Germline lookup yields CDR1 KGHDR and CDR2 SFDVKD. Written as DNA, the CDR3 is TGTGCCACCAGTGATTTGACCGACCCCACGCGTGAGCAGTTCTTC. This encodes CATSDLTDPTREQFF.

This chain uses TRBV7-6 with TRBJ1-1, with 8 bases matching TRBD1. The V and J ends lost 5 bases and 4 bases, in that order; junction bases with no gene match: 9. CDR3 length: 15 amino acids. Per the germline V gene, CDR1 is SGHVS and CDR2 is FNYEAQ. CDR3 nucleotide sequence: TGTGCCAGCAGCCCCCGACAGGGGATCGGCACTGAAGCTTTCTTT. Translated: CASSPRQGIGTEAFF. The entire variable domain, with the rest obtained from reference TRBV7-6 and TRBJ1-1, is as follows: GAGVSQSPRYKVTKRGQDVALRCDPISGHVSLYWYRQALGQGPEFLTYFNYEAQQDKSGLPNDRFSAERPEGSISTLTIQRTEQRDSAMYRCASSPRQGIGTEAFFGQGTRLTVV.

This clone was detected a few times. J is TRBJ1-5 and V is TRBV28; maybe TRBD1 (5 bases). CDR3 size: 14 residues. Germline lookup yields CDR1 MDHEN and CDR2 SYDVKM. The V end was cut by 6 bases, the J end by 3 bases, with 12 bases between. The CDR3 coding sequence is TGTGCCAGCAGCCCCGGGACGGTCAATCAGCCCCAGCATTTT. The encoded protein is CASSPGTVNQPQHF.

The chain employs TRBV19 and TRBJ1-5; 7 bases are shared with TRBD1. The CDR3 length is 16 residues. Germline assignment: CDR1 LNHDA and CDR2 SQIVND (reference sequence). Germline trimming cut 5 bases from V and 4 bases from J; bases unmatched to any gene: 11. The CDR3 region is CASSAQTGLKNQPQHF. CDR3 nucleotide sequence: TGTGCCAGTAGTGCCCAGACAGGGTTGAAGAATCAGCCCCAGCATTTT.

The gene calls are TRBV18 and TRBJ1-3; D not certain. There are 16 residues in the CDR3. Germline V gene sequence: CDR1 KGHSH, CDR2 LQKENI. The ends were cut back, 1 base at V and 2 bases at J, with 12 bases in the middle. The CDR3 here is CASSPRPHQAGNTIYF. CDR3 nucleotides: TGTGCCAGCTCACCACGACCCCACCAAGCTGGAAACACCATATATTTT.

The chain carries TRBV7-9 and TRBJ1-1; unclear D gene. V was shortened by 5 bases and J by 4 bases, with 8 bases between the two germline ends. This CDR3 spans 12 amino acids. Germline V lookup: CDR1 SEHNR, CDR2 FQNEAQ (reference sequence). CDR3: CASSPVGTEAFF. DNA of the CDR3: TGTGCCAGCAGCCCTGTGGGCACTGAAGCTTTCTTT. The variable domain in full, with the rest retrieved from reference TRBV7-9 and TRBJ1-1, is DTGVSQNPRHKITKRGQNVTFRCDPISEHNRLYWYRQTLGQGPEFLTYFQNEAQLEKSRLLSDRFSAERPKGSFSTLEIQRTEQGDSAMYLCASSPVGTEAFFGQGTRLTVV.

CDR3 residues: CASSSRTQERNSPLHF. CDR3 DNA sequence: TGTGCCAGCAGTTCCCGGACGCAGGAACGTAATTCACCCCTCCACTTT. The J gene is TRBJ1-6, the V gene TRBV6-2 or TRBV6-3; no clear D. The CDR3 spans 16 residues. The V gene's germline CDR1 is MNHEY and CDR2 SVGEGT. The V and J ends lost 4 bases and 6 bases respectively, with 16 bases between them.

The chain carries TRBV19 and TRBJ1-4, with D perhaps TRBD1 (5 bases). V gave up 5 bases and J gave up 4 bases, with 11 bases separating them. The CDR3 loop spans 14 amino acids. CDR1 is LNHDA and CDR2 is SQIVND in the germline V gene (reference sequence). The CDR3 bases are TGTGCCAGTAGTCCGGGACGGTTTAATGAAAAACTGTTTTTT. Protein sequence: CASSPGRFNEKLFF.

The rearrangement joins TRBV12-3 or TRBV12-4 to TRBJ2-1; D is unclear. Trimming stripped 5 bases from V and 5 bases from J, with 1 base between. CDR3 length: 10 residues. CDR3 residues: CASSNNEQFF. The CDR3 bases are TGTGCCAGCAGTAACAATGAGCAGTTCTTC.

The rearrangement joins TRBV5-1 to TRBJ1-2; TRBD1 aligns across 7 bases. With 4 bases clipped from V and 2 bases from J, the junction kept 5 bases outside the gene matches. Germline CDR1 is SGHRS and CDR2 is YFSETQ. There are 14 residues in the CDR3. The CDR3 here is CASSVTQGNYGYTF. The CDR3 DNA is TGCGCCAGCAGCGTAACACAGGGGAACTATGGCTACACCTTC.